This T cell receptor (beta chain) is from a study of blood T cell repertoires in COVID-19. Study background: COVID-19 samples, acute and convalescent, were from the United States, Italy and Spain. Sources were T cells, B-cell-depleted T cells, or PBMCs; the material itself was cDNA or gDNA.

The length of the CDR3 is 10 residues. Germline CDR1 reads LNHDA; CDR2 reads SQIVND (reference sequence). Between the trimmed V and J ends, which lost 11 bases and 6 bases, there was a span of 8 bases. The repertoire was sequenced with immunoSEQ multiplex PCR; TCRdb's copy has only in-frame clones and lacks some. Of roughly 290,000 clones in the sample, approximately 89% were seen once. V is TRBV19 and J is TRBJ1-5, with D perhaps TRBD1 (5 bases). This TCR derives from a woman in her sixties or seventies with acute or convalescent COVID-19. Sequencing was performed on peripheral blood. In nucleotides, the CDR3 is TGTGCCGCGGGGGGTCAGCCCCAGCATTTT. This codes for CAAGGQPQHF.